This T cell receptor (beta chain) is from a study of blood T cell repertoires in COVID-19. Study information: COVID-19 samples from acute and convalescent phases originated in the United States, Italy and Spain. From T cells, B-cell-depleted T cells, or PBMCs came the material, which was cDNA or gDNA.

The CDR3 contains 14 residues. Germline lookup yields CDR1 MNHEY and CDR2 SVGAGI. V gave up 3 bases and J gave up 8 bases; unmatched junction bases: 7. All enrollees were about 18 to 90 years old and from about 24 US areas. For recovered donors of Cohort 3, there were two negative PCRs, clearance, or symptom resolution. Assay: immunoSEQ multiplex PCR; the TCRdb copy retains only in-frame clones and omits some. Here the sample spans some 390,000 clones, 85% to 90% being singletons. The receptor was isolated from a woman in her thirties who had recovered from COVID-19. Material for sequencing was PBMCs or T cells enriched from blood (not recorded which). The chain employs TRBV6-5 and TRBJ1-2; 9 nucleotides align to TRBD1. The DNA of the CDR3 is TGTGCCAGCAGTTATGACAGGGGGTCCGGAGGCTACACCTTC. It yields the protein CASSYDRGSGGYTF.